The next 18 T cell receptor beta chains were all read from a single sample in a study of blood T cell repertoires in COVID-19. Using immunoSEQ multiplex PCR, the repertoire was profiled, and TCRdb retains in-frame clones only, with some absent. The data show 250,000 to 300,000 clones, around 86% seen once. The sequenced sample was peripheral blood. The receptors shown here come from a woman aged 60-70 years with COVID-19, enrolled during active disease.

This clone was seen more than once but under ten times. The chain uses TRBV5-1 and TRBJ1-5, with 8 bases lining up with TRBD1. The CDR3 has 15 amino acids. Germline CDR1 SGHRS, CDR2 YFSETQ. V shed 3 bases, J shed 7 bases, and the junction held 9 bases outside the gene matches. The CDR3 spells CASSSGQGSGQPQHF. CDR3 sequence (DNA): TGCGCCAGCAGCTCAGGACAGGGTAGTGGACAGCCCCAGCATTTT.

The chain combines TRBV13 with TRBJ1-2; D uncertain. The CDR3 extends over 13 amino acids. With 5 bases removed from V and 4 bases from J, the gap between germline ends came to 11 bases. Germline lookup yields CDR1 PRHDT and CDR2 FYEKMQ (reference sequence). CDR3 loop: CASSHGLGYGYTF. CDR3 DNA: TGTGCCAGCAGCCACGGACTGGGCTATGGCTACACCTTC.

The gene calls are TRBV5-1 and TRBJ2-3, with TRBD1 as a possible D gene (6 bases). V lost 0 bases and J lost 3, with 14 bases in between. The germline CDR1 and CDR2 sequences are SGHRS and YFSETQ. The CDR3 is 16 amino acids. As DNA, the CDR3 is TGCGCCAGCAGCTTGGGACTATCGAGGGGGACAGATACGCAGTATTTT. Translation gives CASSLGLSRGTDTQYF. The whole variable domain, remainder taken from reference TRBV5-1 and TRBJ2-3, is KAGVTQTPRYLIKTRGQQVTLSCSPISGHRSVSWYQQTPGQGLQFLFEYFSETQRNKGNFPGRFSGRQFSNSRSEMNVSTLELGDSALYLCASSLGLSRGTDTQYFGPGTRLTVL.

Notes on this clone: Other DNA sequences of this sample code for an identical CDR3. V gene TRBV28 combines with J gene TRBJ1-2; D call uncertain. Germline CDR1 MDHEN, CDR2 SYDVKM. The CDR3 spans 12 residues. V was pared by 1 base and J by 8 bases, with 8 bases between. The CDR3 here is CASSLSGGGYTF. The CDR3, as DNA: TGTGCCAGCAGTTTATCAGGTGGCGGCTACACCTTC.

The rearrangement uses TRBV7-9 and TRBJ2-4; D is undetermined. CDR1 SEHNR and CDR2 FQNEAQ come from the germline V gene (reference sequence). This CDR3 has 14 amino acids. Trimming pared 5 bases from V and 4 bases from J, leaving 12 bases between. The CDR3 coding sequence is TGTGCCAGCAGCCCCCGTACTATAAAAAACATTCAGTACTTC. Amino acid sequence: CASSPRTIKNIQYF.

The DNA for the CDR3 is TGTGCCAGCAGCCCGAGGTTCCCTGGCGGGGGAGGGTACCAAGAGACCCAGTACTTC. It translates to CASSPRFPGGGGYQETQYF. The V call is TRBV11-2, the J call TRBJ2-5; 7 bases match TRBD2. The CDR3 is made up of 19 amino acids. Germline values: CDR1 SGHAT, CDR2 FQNNGV. V shed 5 bases and J 0 bases; nucleotides not matched to a gene: 18. The full variable domain, with the rest looked up from reference TRBV11-2 and TRBJ2-5, is EAGVAQSPRYKIIEKRQSVAFWCNPISGHATLYWYQQILGQGPKLLIQFQNNGVVDDSQLPKDRFSAERLKGVDSTLKIQPAKLEDSAVYLCASSPRFPGGGGYQETQYFGPGTRLLVL.

The rearrangement uses TRBV9 and TRBJ2-7, with 9 positions matching TRBD2. Germline CDR1 and CDR2: SGDLS and YYNGEE. V gave up 1 base and J gave up 2 bases; unmatched junction bases: 4. The CDR3 has 15 amino acids. The CDR3 DNA reads as TGTGCCAGCAGCGTAAGTAGCGGGAGCACCTACGAGCAGTACTTC. Its protein product is CASSVSSGSTYEQYF. Filled out from reference TRBV9 and TRBJ2-7, the complete variable domain reads DSGVTQTPKHLITATGQRVTLRCSPRSGDLSVYWYQQSLDQGLQFLIQYYNGEERAKGNILERFSAQQFPDLHSELNLSSLELGDSALYFCASSVSSGSTYEQYFGPGTRLTVT.

The chain combines TRBV3-1 (or the pseudogene TRBV3-2) with TRBJ1-3; 7 positions match TRBD1. This CDR3 is built from 18 residues. Trimming removed 3 bases from V and 0 bases from J; junction bases left unmatched: 11. The germline CDR1 and CDR2 sequences are LGHDT and YNNKEL (reference sequence). The CDR3 DNA reads TGTGCCAGCAGCCAGGGGGACAGCCACTTAGTCTCTGGAAACACCATATATTTT. Its translation: CASSQGDSHLVSGNTIYF.

The chain is built from TRBV19 and TRBJ1-1; TRBD1 is a possible D gene (6 bases). Per the germline V gene, CDR1 is LNHDA and CDR2 is SQIVND (reference sequence). The CDR3 covers 15 residues. The V and J ends lost 3 bases and 2 bases respectively, with 13 bases between them. CDR3 residues: CASSIHRGANTEAFF. CDR3 DNA: TGTGCCAGTAGTATCCACCGGGGGGCTAACACTGAAGCTTTCTTT.

This chain uses TRBV18 with TRBJ1-5; D not certain. The ends were cut back, 2 bases at V and 2 bases at J, with 10 bases in the middle. This CDR3 has 15 amino acids. Germline V gene data show CDR1 as KGHSH and CDR2 as LQKENI. CDR3 region: CASSPGTKGNQPQHF. CDR3 nucleotides: TGTGCCAGCTCACCAGGCACAAAAGGCAATCAGCCCCAGCATTTT. Looking up the rest from reference TRBV18 and TRBJ1-5 gives the full variable domain: NAGVMQNPRHLVRRRGQEARLRCSPMKGHSHVYWYRQLPEEGLKFMVYLQKENIIDESGMPKERFSAEFPKEGPSILRIQQVVRGDSAAYFCASSPGTKGNQPQHFGDGTRLSIL.

V usage is TRBV11-1 and J usage is TRBJ2-5; weak D call: TRBD2 (8 bases). The CDR3 is 15 residues long. Trimming took 5 bases from V and 2 from J, leaving 15 bases between them. Germline loops: CDR1 SGHAT, CDR2 FQDESV (reference sequence). The CDR3 spells CASSPGGTAQETQYF. CDR3 in DNA: TGTGCCAGCAGCCCGGGGGGGACAGCGCAAGAGACCCAGTACTTC.

The chain couples TRBV28 to TRBJ2-1; a possible D gene is TRBD2 (6 bases). The CDR3 sequence is 15 residues long. The V gene's germline CDR1 is MDHEN and CDR2 SYDVKM. Trimming removed 2 bases at V and 3 bases at J, with 11 bases between. CDR3: CASSLLGSGYNEQFF. CDR3 bases: TGTGCCAGCAGTTTACTCGGGAGCGGCTACAATGAGCAGTTCTTC.

The chain is built from TRBV28 and TRBJ2-7; 9 nucleotides line up with TRBD2. The V gene end was trimmed by 5 bases and the J gene end by 6 bases; junction bases not matched to a gene: 11. Germline V gene sequence: CDR1 MDHEN, CDR2 SYDVKM. The CDR3 consists of 15 residues. The CDR3 region is CASSPLAGRSTEQYF. CDR3 DNA: TGTGCCAGCAGTCCCCTAGCGGGGCGGTCGACCGAGCAGTACTTC.

The chain carries TRBV6-5 and TRBJ2-7, with D possibly being TRBD2 (6 bases). V was trimmed by 4 bases and J by 2 bases, leaving 15 bases between them. CDR1 is MNHEY, CDR2 SVGAGI, per germline. CDR3 length: 15 residues. The CDR3 is CASSWGTVKPYEQYF. The DNA for the CDR3 is TGTGCCAGCAGTTGGGGGACTGTCAAGCCCTACGAGCAGTACTTC.

This clone was observed a few times. The chain employs TRBV9 and TRBJ2-1; D unclear. Trimming removed 4 bases from V and 10 bases from J, with 9 bases in between. The CDR3 loop spans 11 amino acids. Looked up from germline, CDR1 is SGDLS and CDR2 is YYNGEE. CDR3 in DNA: TGTGCCAGCAGCCTTGGAGCGGAGCAGTTCTTC. Translating gives CASSLGAEQFF.

This clone was observed a single time. Here the CDR3 reads CASSPSGGPRDSPLHF. The DNA of the CDR3 is TGTGCCAGCAGCCCGAGCGGGGGTCCCAGGGATTCACCCCTCCACTTT. The chain is built from TRBV9 and TRBJ1-6; D perhaps matches TRBD1 (5 bases). The ends were cut back, 4 bases at V and 8 bases at J, with 19 bases in the middle. CDR3 size: 16 residues. CDR1 SGDLS and CDR2 YYNGEE come from the germline V gene.

The chain has TRBV29-1 and TRBJ1-4; D unresolved. Germline-derived CDR1 and CDR2 are SQVTM and ANQGSEA. V lost 1 base and J lost 2, with 14 bases in between. There are 16 residues in the CDR3. The CDR3 region is CSVEVGQPGTNEKLFF. The CDR3 nucleotides are TGCAGCGTTGAAGTGGGCCAGCCAGGCACTAATGAAAAACTGTTTTTT. The full variable domain, its missing parts supplied by reference TRBV29-1 and TRBJ1-4, is SAVISQKPSRDICQRGTSLTIQCQVDSQVTMMFWYRQQPGQSLTLIATANQGSEATYESGFVIDKFPISRPNLTFSTLTVSNMSPEDSSIYLCSVEVGQPGTNEKLFFGSGTQLSVL.

This chain links TRBV30 with TRBJ1-1; D unresolved. Trimming removed 3 bases at V and 5 bases at J, with 22 bases between. CDR1 is GTSNPN and CDR2 is SVGIG in the germline V gene (reference sequence). The CDR3 is 16 amino acids. CDR3 residues: CAWSPIYGNRRTEAFF. In DNA form, the CDR3 reads TGTGCCTGGAGCCCCATCTATGGCAACCGGCGGACTGAAGCTTTCTTT. The full variable domain, in which reference TRBV30 and TRBJ1-1 provide the parts outside the CDR3, is SQTIHQWPATLVQPVGSPLSLECTVEGTSNPNLYWYRQAAGRGLQLLFYSVGIGQISSEVPQNLSASRPQDRQFILSSKKLLLSDSGFYLCAWSPIYGNRRTEAFFGQGTRLTVV.